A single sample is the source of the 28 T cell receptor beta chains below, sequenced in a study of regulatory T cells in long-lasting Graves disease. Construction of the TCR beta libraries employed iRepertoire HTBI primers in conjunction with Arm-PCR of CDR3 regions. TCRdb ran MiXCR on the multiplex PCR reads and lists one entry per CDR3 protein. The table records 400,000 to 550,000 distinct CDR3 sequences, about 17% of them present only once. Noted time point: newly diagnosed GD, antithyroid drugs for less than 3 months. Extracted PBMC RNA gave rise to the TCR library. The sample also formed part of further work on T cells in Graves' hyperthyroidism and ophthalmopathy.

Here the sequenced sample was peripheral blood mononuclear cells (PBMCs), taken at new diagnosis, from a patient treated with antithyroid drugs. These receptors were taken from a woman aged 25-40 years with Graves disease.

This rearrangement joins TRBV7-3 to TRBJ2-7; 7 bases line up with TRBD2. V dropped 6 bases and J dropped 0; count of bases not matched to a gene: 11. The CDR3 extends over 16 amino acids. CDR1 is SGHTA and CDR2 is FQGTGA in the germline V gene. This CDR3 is CASSKWGGDLSYEQYF. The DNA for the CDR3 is TGTGCCAGCAGTAAATGGGGAGGGGACCTCTCCTACGAGCAGTACTTC.

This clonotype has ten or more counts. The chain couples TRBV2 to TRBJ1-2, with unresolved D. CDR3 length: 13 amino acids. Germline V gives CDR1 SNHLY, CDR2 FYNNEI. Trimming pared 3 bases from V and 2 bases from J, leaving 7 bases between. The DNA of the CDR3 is TGTGCCAGCAGTGAGCGGGTGAACTATGGCTACACCTTC. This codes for CASSERVNYGYTF.

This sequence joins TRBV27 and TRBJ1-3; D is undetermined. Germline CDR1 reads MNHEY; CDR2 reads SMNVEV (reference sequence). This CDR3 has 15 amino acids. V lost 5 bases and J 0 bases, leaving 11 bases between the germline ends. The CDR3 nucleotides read TGTGCCAGCAGTAGGAGTGCGAGCTCTGGAAACACCATATATTTT. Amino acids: CASSRSASSGNTIYF.

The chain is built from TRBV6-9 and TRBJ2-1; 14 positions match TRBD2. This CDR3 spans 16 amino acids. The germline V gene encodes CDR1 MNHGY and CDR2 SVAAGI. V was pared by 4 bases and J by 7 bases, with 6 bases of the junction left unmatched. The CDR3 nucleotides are TGTGCCAGCAGTTCGGCCGGACTAGCGGGAGGTAATGAGCAGTTCTTC. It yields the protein CASSSAGLAGGNEQFF.

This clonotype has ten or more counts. This chain's CDR3 is CATKEGSTDTQYF. The CDR3 coding sequence is TGTGCCACCAAGGAAGGGTCCACAGATACGCAGTATTTT. This rearrangement joins TRBV24-1 to TRBJ2-3; D call uncertain. Looked up from germline, CDR1 is KGHDR and CDR2 is SFDVKD. Trimming left V 8 bases short and J 2 bases short, with 10 bases between. The CDR3 is made up of 13 amino acids.

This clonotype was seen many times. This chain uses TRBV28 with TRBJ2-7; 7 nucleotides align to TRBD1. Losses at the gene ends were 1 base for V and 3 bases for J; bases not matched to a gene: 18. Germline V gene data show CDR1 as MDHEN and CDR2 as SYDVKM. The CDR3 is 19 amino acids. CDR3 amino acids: CASSLFYARDREDIYEQYF. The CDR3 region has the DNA TGTGCCAGCAGTTTATTCTATGCTAGAGACAGGGAAGATATCTACGAGCAGTACTTC.

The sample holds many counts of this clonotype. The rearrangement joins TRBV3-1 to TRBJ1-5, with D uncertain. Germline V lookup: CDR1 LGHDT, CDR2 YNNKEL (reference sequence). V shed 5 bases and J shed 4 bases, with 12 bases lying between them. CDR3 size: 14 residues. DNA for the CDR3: TGTGCCAGCAGCTCACAACCTCATAATCAGCCCCAGCATTTT. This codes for CASSSQPHNQPQHF.

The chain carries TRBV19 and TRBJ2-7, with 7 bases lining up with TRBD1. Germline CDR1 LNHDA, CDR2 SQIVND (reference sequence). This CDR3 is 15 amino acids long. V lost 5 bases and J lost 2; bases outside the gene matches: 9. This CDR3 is CASSPGATGPYEQYF. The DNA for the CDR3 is TGTGCCAGTAGTCCTGGGGCGACAGGGCCCTACGAGCAGTACTTC.

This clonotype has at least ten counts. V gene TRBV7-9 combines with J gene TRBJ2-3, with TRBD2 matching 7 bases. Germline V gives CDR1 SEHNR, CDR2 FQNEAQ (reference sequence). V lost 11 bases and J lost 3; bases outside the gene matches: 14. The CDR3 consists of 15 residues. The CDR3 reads CAVRGMAGVTDTQYF. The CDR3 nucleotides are TGTGCCGTCCGGGGCATGGCGGGAGTAACAGATACGCAGTATTTT. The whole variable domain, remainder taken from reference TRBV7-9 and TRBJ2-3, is DTGVSQNPRHKITKRGQNVTFRCDPISEHNRLYWYRQTLGQGPEFLTYFQNEAQLEKSRLLSDRFSAERPKGSFSTLEIQRTEQGDSAMYLCAVRGMAGVTDTQYFGPGTRLTVL.

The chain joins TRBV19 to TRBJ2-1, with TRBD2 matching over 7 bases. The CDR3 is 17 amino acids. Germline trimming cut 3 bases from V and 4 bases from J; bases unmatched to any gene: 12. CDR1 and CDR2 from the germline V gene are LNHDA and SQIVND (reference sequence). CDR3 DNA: TGTGCCAGTAGTATGGGCGGGAGTAGGTCCCATTACAATGAGCAGTTCTTC. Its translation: CASSMGGSRSHYNEQFF.

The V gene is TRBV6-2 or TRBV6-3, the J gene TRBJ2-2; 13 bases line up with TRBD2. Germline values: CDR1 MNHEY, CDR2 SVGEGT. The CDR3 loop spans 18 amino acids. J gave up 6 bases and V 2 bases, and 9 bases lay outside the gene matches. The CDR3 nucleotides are TGTGCCAGCAGTTACGAATCGAGGACTAGCGGGAGACCCGGGGAGCTGTTTTTT. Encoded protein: CASSYESRTSGRPGELFF.

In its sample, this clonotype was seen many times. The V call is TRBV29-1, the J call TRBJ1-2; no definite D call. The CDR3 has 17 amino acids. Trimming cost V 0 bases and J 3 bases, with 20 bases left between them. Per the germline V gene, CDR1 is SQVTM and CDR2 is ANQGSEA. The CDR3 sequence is CSVEEWGTPNSDYGYTF. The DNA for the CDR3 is TGCAGCGTTGAAGAGTGGGGAACCCCTAATTCTGACTATGGCTACACCTTC.

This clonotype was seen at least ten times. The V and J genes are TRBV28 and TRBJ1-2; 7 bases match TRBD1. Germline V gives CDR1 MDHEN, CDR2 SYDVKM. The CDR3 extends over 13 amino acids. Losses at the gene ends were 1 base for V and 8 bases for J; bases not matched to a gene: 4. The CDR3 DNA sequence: TGTGCCAGCAGTTTATACAGGGGTTTCGGCTACACCTTC. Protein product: CASSLYRGFGYTF.

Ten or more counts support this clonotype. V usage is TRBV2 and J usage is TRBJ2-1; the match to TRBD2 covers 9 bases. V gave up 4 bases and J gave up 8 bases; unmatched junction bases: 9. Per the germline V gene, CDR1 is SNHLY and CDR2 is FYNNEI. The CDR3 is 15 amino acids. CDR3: CASSVSREGDHEQFF. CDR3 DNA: TGTGCCAGCAGTGTCTCGCGGGAGGGGGATCATGAGCAGTTCTTC.

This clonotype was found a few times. CDR3 nucleotide sequence: TGCAGTGCGAGATACTCGGAGCAGTTCTTC. This gives the protein CSARYSEQFF. The J gene is TRBJ2-1, the V gene TRBV20-1, with unresolved D. CDR3 size: 10 residues. Trimming pared 6 bases from V and 10 bases from J, leaving 10 bases between. The germline V gene has CDR1 DFQATT and CDR2 SNEGSKA (reference sequence).

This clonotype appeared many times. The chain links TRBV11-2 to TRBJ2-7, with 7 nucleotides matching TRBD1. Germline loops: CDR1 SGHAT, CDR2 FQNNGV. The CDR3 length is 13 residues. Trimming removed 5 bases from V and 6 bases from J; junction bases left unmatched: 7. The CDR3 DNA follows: TGTGCCAGCAGCCCCGACAGGGTCTCCGAGCAGTACTTC. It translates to CASSPDRVSEQYF.

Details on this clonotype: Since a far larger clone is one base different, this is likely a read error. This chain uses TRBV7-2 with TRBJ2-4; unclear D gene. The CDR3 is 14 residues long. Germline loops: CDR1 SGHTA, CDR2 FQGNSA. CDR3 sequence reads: CASSPGRDNNEPFF. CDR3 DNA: TGTGCCAGCAGCCCGGGCCGAGATAACAATGAGCCGTTCTTC. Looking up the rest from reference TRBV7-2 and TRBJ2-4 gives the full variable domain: GAGVSQSPSNKVTEKGKDVELRCDPISGHTALYWYRQSLGQGLEFLIYFQGNSAPDKSGLPSDRFSAERTGGSVSTLTIQRTQQEDSAVYLCASSPGRDNNEPFFGAGTRLSVL.

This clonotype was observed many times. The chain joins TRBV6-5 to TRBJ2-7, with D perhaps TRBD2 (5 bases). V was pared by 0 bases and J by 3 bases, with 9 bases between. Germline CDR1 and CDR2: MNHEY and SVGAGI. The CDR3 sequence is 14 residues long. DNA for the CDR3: TGTGCCAGCAGTTACTCGGAGGACCTCTACGAGCAGTACTTC. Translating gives CASSYSEDLYEQYF.

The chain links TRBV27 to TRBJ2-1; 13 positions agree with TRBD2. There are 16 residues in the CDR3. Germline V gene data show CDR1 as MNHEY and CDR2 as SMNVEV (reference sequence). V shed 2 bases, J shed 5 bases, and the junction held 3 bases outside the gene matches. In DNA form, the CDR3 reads TGTGCCAGCAGTTTAACTAGCGGGAGGGCCAACAATGAGCAGTTCTTC. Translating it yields CASSLTSGRANNEQFF.

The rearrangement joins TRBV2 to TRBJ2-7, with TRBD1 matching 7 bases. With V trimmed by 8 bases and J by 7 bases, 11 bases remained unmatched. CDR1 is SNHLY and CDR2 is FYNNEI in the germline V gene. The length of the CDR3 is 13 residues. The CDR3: CASLLDRVREQYF. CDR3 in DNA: TGTGCCAGCTTACTTGACAGGGTACGAGAGCAGTACTTC.

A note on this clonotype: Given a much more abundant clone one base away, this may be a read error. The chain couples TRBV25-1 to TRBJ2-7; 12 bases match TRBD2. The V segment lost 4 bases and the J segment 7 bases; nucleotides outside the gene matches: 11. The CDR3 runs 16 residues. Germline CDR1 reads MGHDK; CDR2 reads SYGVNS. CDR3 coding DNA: TGTGCCAGCAGTGGCGGCCTAGCGGGAGGGCCCAGGGAGCAGTACTTC. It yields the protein CASSGGLAGGPREQYF.

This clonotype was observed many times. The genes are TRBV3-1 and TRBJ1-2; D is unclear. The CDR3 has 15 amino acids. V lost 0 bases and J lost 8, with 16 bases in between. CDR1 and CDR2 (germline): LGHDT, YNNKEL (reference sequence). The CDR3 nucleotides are TGTGCCAGCAGCCAAGATTTATGGGCGGCTCGCGGCTACACCTTC. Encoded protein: CASSQDLWAARGYTF.

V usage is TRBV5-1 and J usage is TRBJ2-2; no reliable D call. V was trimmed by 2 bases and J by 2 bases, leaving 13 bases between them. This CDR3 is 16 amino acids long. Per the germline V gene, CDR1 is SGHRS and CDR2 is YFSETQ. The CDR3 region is CASSFADLFNTGELFF. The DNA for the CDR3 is TGCGCCAGCAGCTTTGCGGACCTCTTTAACACCGGGGAGCTGTTTTTT.

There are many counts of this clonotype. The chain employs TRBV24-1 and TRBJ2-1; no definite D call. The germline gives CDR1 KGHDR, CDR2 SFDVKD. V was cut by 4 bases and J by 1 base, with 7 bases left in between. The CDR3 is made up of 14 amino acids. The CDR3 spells CATSEAGSYNEQFF. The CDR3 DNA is TGTGCCACCAGTGAGGCAGGTTCCTACAATGAGCAGTTCTTC.

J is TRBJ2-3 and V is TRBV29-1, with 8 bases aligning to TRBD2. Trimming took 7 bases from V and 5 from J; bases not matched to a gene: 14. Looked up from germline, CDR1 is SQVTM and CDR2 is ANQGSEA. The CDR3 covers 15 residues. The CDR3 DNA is TGCAGCGCTGTCCCCTCCAGGCTAGCGGGAGATACGCAGTATTTT. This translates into CSAVPSRLAGDTQYF.

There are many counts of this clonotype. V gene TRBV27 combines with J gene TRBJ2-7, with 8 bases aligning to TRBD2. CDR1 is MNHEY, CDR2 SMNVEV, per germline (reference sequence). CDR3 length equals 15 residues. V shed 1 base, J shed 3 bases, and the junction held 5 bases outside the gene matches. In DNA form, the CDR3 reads TGTGCCAGCAGTTTATATCGGGAGGGGGTCTACGAGCAGTACTTC. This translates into CASSLYREGVYEQYF.

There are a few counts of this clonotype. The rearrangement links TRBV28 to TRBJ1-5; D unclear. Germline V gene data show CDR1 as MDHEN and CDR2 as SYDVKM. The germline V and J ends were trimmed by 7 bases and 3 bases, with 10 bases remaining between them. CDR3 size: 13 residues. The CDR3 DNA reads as TGTGCCAGCACCCGGTCCCTCAATCAGCCCCAGCATTTT. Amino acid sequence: CASTRSLNQPQHF.

Written as DNA, the CDR3 is TGTGCCAGCAGCGACAACAGGGTCCGAGCTTTCTTT. This codes for CASSDNRVRAFF. The rearrangement joins TRBV28 to TRBJ1-1, with TRBD1 as a possible D gene (6 bases). This CDR3 has 12 residues. Trimming took 6 bases from V and 10 from J, leaving 15 bases between them. Germline CDR1 and CDR2: MDHEN and SYDVKM.